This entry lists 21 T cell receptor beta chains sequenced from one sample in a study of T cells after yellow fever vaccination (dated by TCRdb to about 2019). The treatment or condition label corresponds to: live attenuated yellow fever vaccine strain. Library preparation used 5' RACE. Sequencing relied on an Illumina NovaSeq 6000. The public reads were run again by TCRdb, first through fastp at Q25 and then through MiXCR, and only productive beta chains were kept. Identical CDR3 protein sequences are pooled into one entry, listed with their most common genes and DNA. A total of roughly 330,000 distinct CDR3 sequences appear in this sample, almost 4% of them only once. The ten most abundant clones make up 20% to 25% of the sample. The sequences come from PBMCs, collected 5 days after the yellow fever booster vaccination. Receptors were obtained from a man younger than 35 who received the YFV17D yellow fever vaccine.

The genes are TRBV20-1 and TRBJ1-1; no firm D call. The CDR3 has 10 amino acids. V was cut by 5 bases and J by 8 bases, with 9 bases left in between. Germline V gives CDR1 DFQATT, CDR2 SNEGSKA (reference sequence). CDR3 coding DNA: TGCAGTGCTCTGGAGCGGGAAGCTTTCTTT. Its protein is CSALEREAFF.

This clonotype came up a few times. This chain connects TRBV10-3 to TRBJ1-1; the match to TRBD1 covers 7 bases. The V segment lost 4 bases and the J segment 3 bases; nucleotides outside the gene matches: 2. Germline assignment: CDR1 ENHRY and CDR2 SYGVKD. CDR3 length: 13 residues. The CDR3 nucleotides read TGTGCCATCAGTGTTACAGGGGACACTGAAGCTTTCTTT. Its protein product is CAISVTGDTEAFF.

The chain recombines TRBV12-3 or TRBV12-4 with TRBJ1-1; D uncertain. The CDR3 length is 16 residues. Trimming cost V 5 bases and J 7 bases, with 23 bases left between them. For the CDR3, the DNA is TGTGCCAGCAGTCGGACTTTTCCACCCATCGAGAATGAAGCTTTCTTT. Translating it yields CASSRTFPPIENEAFF.

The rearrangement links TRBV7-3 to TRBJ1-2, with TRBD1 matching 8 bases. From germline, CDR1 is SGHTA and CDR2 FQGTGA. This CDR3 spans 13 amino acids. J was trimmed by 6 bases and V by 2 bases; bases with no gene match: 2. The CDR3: CASSLQTGDGYTF. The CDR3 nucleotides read TGTGCCAGCAGCTTACAGACAGGGGATGGCTACACCTTC.

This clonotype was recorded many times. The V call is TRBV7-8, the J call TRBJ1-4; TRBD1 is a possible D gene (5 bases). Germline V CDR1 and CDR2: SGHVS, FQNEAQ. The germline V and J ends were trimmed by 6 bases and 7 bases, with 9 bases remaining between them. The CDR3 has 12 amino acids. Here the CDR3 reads CASRPRGEKLFF. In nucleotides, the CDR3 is TGTGCCAGCAGGCCAAGGGGTGAAAAACTGTTTTTT.

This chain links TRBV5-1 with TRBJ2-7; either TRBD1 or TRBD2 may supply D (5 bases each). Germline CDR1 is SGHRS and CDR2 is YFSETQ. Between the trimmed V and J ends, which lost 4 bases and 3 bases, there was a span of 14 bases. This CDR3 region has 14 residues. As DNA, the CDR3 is TGCGCCAGCAGCAGGGACCCAGGGAGCTACGAGCAGTACTTC. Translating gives CASSRDPGSYEQYF.

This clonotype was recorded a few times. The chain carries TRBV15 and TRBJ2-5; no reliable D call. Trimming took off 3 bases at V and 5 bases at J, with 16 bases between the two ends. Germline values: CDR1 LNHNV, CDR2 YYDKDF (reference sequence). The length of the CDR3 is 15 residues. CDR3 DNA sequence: TGTGCCACCAGCAGGATGATCCGTGATGGGGAGACCCAGTACTTC. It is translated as CATSRMIRDGETQYF.

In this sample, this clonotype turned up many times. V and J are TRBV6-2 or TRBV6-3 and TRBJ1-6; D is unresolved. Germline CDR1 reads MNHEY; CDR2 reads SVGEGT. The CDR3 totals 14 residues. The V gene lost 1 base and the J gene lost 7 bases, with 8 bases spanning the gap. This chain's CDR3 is CASSYWTANSPLHF. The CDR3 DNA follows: TGTGCCAGCAGTTACTGGACCGCAAATTCACCCCTCCACTTT.

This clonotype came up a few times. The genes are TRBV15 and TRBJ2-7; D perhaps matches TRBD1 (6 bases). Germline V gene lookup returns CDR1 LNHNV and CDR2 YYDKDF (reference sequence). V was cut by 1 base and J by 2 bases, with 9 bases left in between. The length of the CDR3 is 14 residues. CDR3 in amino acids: CATSRGTVTYEQYV. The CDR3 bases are TGTGCCACCAGCAGAGGGACAGTTACCTACGAGCAGTACGTC.

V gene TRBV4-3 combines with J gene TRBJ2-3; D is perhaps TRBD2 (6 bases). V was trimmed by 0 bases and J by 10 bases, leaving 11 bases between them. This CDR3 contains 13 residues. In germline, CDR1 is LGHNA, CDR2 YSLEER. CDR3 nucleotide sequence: TGCGCCAGCAGCCAAGATGTGGGGACTGCGCAGTATTTT. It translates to CASSQDVGTAQYF.

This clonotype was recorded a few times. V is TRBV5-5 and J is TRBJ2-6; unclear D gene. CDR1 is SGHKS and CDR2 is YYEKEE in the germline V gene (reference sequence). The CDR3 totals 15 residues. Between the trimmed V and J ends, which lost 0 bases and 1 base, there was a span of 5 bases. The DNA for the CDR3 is TGTGCCAGCAGCTTGGACACATCTGGGGCCAACGTCCTGACTTTC. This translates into CASSLDTSGANVLTF.

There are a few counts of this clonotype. The CDR3 region is CASSLAAQGHTEAFF. The CDR3 DNA sequence: TGTGCCAGCAGCTTGGCCGCACAGGGTCACACTGAAGCTTTCTTT. This chain uses TRBV5-6 with TRBJ1-1, with D possibly TRBD1 on 6 matching bases. Per germline, CDR1 SGHDT and CDR2 YYEEEE. The CDR3 contains 15 residues. V was shortened by 0 bases and J by 3 bases, with 12 bases between the two germline ends.

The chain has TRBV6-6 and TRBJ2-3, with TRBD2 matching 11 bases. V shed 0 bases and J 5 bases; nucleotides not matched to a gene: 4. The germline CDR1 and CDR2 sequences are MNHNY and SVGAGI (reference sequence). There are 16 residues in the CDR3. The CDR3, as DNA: TGTGCCAGCAGTTACTCTGAGCTAGCGGGGGGAGATACGCAGTATTTT. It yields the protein CASSYSELAGGDTQYF.

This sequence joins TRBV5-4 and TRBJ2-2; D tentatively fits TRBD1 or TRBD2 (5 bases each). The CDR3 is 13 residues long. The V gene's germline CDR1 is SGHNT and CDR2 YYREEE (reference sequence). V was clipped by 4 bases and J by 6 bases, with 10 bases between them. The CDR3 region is CASSRDGPGELFF. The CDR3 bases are TGTGCCAGCAGCCGGGACGGGCCCGGGGAGCTGTTTTTT.

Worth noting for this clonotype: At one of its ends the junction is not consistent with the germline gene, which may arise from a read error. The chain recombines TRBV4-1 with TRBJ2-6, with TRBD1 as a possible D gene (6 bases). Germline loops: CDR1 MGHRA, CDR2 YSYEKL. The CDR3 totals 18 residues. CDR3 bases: TGCGCCAGCAGCCAGGGATCGACAGGCCCAACCGGGGCCAACGTCCCGACTTTC. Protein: CASSQGSTGPTGANVPTF.

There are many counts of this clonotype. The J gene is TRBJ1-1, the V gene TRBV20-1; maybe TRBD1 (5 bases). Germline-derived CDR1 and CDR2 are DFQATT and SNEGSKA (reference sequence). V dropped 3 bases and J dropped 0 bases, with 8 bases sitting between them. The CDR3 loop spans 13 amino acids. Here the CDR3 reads CSASDSLNTEAFF. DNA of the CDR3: TGCAGTGCTAGTGACAGTCTGAACACTGAAGCTTTCTTT.

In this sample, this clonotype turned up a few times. The CDR3 nucleotides are TGTGCCAGCAGCCCAGGGGGGGGACTAGAATTCGAGACCCAGTACTTC. The encoded protein is CASSPGGGLEFETQYF. The rearrangement joins TRBV2 to TRBJ2-5, with D perhaps matching TRBD2 (8 bases). This CDR3 region has 16 residues. V was cut by 6 bases and J by 5 bases, with 22 bases left in between. Germline V gives CDR1 SNHLY, CDR2 FYNNEI.

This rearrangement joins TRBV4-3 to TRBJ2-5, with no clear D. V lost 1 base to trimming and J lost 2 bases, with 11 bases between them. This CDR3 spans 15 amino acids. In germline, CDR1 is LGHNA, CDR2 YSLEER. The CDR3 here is CASSQGQAFQETQYF. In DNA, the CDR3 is TGCGCCAGCAGCCAAGGGCAAGCGTTTCAAGAGACCCAGTACTTC.

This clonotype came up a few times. CDR3 loop: CASSLGQVENQYF. The CDR3 DNA sequence: TGTGCCAGCAGCTTAGGGCAGGTAGAGAATCAGTATTTT. The chain links TRBV7-2 to TRBJ2-3; the D is unclear. The CDR3 runs to 13 residues. Trimming removed 1 base at V and 12 bases at J, with 14 bases between. Germline CDR1 reads SGHTA; CDR2 reads FQGNSA.

The CDR3 DNA follows: TGTGCCAGCAGCCGAGGGGGGTACTCTGGGGCCAACGTCCTGACTTTC. Translating it yields CASSRGGYSGANVLTF. The rearrangement uses TRBV28 and TRBJ2-6, with D perhaps assigned TRBD1 or TRBD2 (6 bases each). Germline V CDR1 and CDR2: MDHEN, SYDVKM. V shed 6 bases and J shed 0 bases, with 12 bases lying between them. The CDR3 has 16 residues. The full variable domain, with the rest looked up from reference TRBV28 and TRBJ2-6, is DVKVTQSSRYLVKRTGEKVFLECVQDMDHENMFWYRQDPGLGLRLIYFSYDVKMKEKGDIPEGYSVSREKKERFSLILESASTNQTSMYLCASSRGGYSGANVLTFGAGSRLTVL.

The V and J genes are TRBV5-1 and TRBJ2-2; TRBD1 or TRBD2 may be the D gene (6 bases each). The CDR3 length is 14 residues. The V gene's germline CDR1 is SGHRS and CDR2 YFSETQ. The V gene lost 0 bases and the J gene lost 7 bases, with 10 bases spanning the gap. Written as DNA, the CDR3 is TGCGCCAGCAGCTTGGCCGGGGGCGGCGGGGAGCTGTTTTTT. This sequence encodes CASSLAGGGGELFF.